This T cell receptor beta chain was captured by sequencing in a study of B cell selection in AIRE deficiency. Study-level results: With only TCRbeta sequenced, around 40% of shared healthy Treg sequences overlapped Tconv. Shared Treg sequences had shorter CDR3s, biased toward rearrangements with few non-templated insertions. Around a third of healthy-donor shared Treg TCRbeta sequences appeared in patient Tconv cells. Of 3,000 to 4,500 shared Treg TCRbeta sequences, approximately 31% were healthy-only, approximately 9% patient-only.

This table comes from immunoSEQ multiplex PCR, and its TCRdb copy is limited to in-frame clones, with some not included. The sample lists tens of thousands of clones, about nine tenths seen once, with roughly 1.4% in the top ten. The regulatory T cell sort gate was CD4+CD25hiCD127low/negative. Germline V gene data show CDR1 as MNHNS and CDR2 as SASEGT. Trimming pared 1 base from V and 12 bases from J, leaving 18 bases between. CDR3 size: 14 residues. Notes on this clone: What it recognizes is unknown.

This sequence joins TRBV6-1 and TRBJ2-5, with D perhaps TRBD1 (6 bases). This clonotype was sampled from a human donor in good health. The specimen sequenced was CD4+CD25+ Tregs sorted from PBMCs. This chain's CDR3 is CASSEVLELGAKYF. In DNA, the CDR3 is TGTGCCAGCAGTGAAGTCTTGGAGTTGGGGGCGAAGTACTTC.